This passage covers 4 T cell receptor beta chains from one sample sequenced in a study of T cell responses to AZD1222 COVID-19 vaccine (dated by TCRdb to the early 2020s). Library construction relied on the immunoSEQ multiplex PCR assay. TCRdb retrieved this table from immuneACCESS and kept in-frame rearrangements only. Not all clones are present; in checked studies, unresolved V genes account for under half, and no reason is known for the remainder. Counted in this sample were 150,000 to 200,000 clones; about nine tenths of them appeared once. Around 3% of the sample is taken by the ten largest. The sample's time point label, decoded: baseline before first vaccination. The starting material was peripheral blood, obtained on day 0 of AZD1222 vaccination. All receptors come from an adult in good health.

The chain couples TRBV6-5 to TRBJ1-3; D is undetermined. Germline values: CDR1 MNHEY, CDR2 SVGAGI. This CDR3 spans 11 amino acids. Between the trimmed V and J ends, which lost 0 bases and 6 bases, there was a span of 0 bases. CDR3 in amino acids: CASSYSNTIYF. As DNA, the CDR3 is TGTGCCAGCAGTTACTCAAACACCATATATTTT.

This clone was detected once. The J gene is TRBJ2-7, the V gene TRBV6-5; 10 nucleotides line up with TRBD2. The CDR3 consists of 15 residues. Per the germline V gene, CDR1 is MNHEY and CDR2 is SVGAGI. The V segment lost 4 bases and the J segment 1 base; nucleotides outside the gene matches: 4. The CDR3 loop reads CASSFSGGASYEQYF. CDR3 bases: TGTGCCAGCAGTTTCAGCGGGGGGGCTTCCTACGAGCAGTACTTC.

A word on this clone: The same CDR3 is also encoded by other DNA sequences in this sample. V and J are TRBV6-5 and TRBJ1-1; D perhaps matches TRBD1 (5 bases). CDR1 and CDR2 from the germline V gene are MNHEY and SVGAGI. This CDR3 contains 12 residues. Trimming cost V 5 bases and J 4 bases, with 8 bases left between them. The CDR3 DNA sequence: TGTGCCAGCAGTAGGGGCGGCACTGAAGCTTTCTTT. It yields the protein CASSRGGTEAFF.

The chain is built from TRBV30 and TRBJ1-2; 7 positions agree with TRBD1. This CDR3 comprises 12 residues. Germline V CDR1 and CDR2: GTSNPN, SVGIG (reference sequence). Trimming removed 5 bases from V and 5 bases from J; junction bases left unmatched: 5. The CDR3 bases are TGTGCCTGGGGGGGACAGATTTATGGCTACACCTTC. Its protein is CAWGGQIYGYTF.